The 16 T cell receptor beta chains listed next were all sequenced from one sample in a study of T cells in Graves' hyperthyroidism and ophthalmopathy (dated by TCRdb to between 2018 and 2020). Library creation used multiplex PCR. Sequencing took place on an Illumina HiSeq 2000. TCR beta CDR3 regions were amplified from RNA transcripts. A first-round RT-PCR of the TCR CDR3 used the HTBI primer set with the Qiagen OneStep RT-PCR kit. TCRdb redid the processing of the public reads, applying fastp at Q25 and MiXCR, and retained in-frame beta chains. Under each unique CDR3 protein, matching rows form one entry showing the most common genes and DNA. Counted in this sample were fewer than 650,000 distinct CDR3 sequences; approximately 15% of them appeared once. About 6.6% of the sample rests with the top ten. Sequencing was done on a sample of blood. Receptors originate from a woman younger than 30 with Graves' ophthalmopathy.

This clonotype appeared many times. Being one base from a much bigger clone, this may be a read error. The chain combines TRBV7-3 with TRBJ2-3, with no clear D. The CDR3 consists of 14 residues. Germline CDR1 is SGHTA and CDR2 is FQGTGA. Trimming removed 0 bases at V and 2 bases at J, with 6 bases between. CDR3 sequence: CASSLTRDTDTQYF. The CDR3 DNA reads as TGTGCCAGCAGCTTAACGCGAGACACAGATACGCAGTATTTT.

The chain recombines TRBV7-6 with TRBJ1-6, with D perhaps TRBD1 (6 bases). The length of the CDR3 is 14 residues. The germline CDR1 and CDR2 sequences are SGHVS and FNYEAQ. The germline V and J ends were trimmed by 5 bases and 6 bases, with 11 bases remaining between them. The CDR3 reads CASSPGTFNSPLHF. DNA of the CDR3: TGTGCCAGCAGCCCGGGGACATTTAATTCACCCCTCCACTTT.

This clonotype was picked up many times. The chain recombines TRBV27 with TRBJ2-7; D possibly corresponds to TRBD2 (5 bases). Germline V gives CDR1 MNHEY, CDR2 SMNVEV (reference sequence). This CDR3 spans 14 amino acids. V lost 6 bases to trimming and J lost 4 bases, with 16 bases between them. In DNA, the CDR3 is TGTGCCAGCAGCTGGAGGCCCGAATCTTACGAGCAGTACTTC. Its protein is CASSWRPESYEQYF.

The chain recombines TRBV9 with TRBJ1-6; D is undetermined. The V and J ends lost 1 base and 11 bases respectively, with 10 bases between them. CDR1 and CDR2 from the germline V gene are SGDLS and YYNGEE. CDR3 length: 13 amino acids. The CDR3 here is CASSVRSETPLHF. CDR3 bases: TGTGCCAGCAGCGTAAGGTCAGAAACACCCCTCCACTTT.

This clonotype was seen many times. The V and J genes are TRBV11-3 and TRBJ2-1, with D maybe TRBD2 (5 bases). V was shortened by 5 bases and J by 2 bases, with 10 bases between the two germline ends. CDR1 SGHNT and CDR2 YENEEA come from the germline V gene. This CDR3 is built from 14 residues. In DNA, the CDR3 is TGTGCCAGCAGCGGACCCGGGGCCTACAATGAGCAGTTCTTC. It translates to CASSGPGAYNEQFF.

This clonotype was detected ten times or more. This rearrangement joins TRBV12-3 or TRBV12-4 to TRBJ1-4; D is unresolved. V dropped 6 bases and J dropped 3 bases, with 14 bases sitting between them. CDR3 length: 15 residues. In nucleotides, the CDR3 is TGTGCCAGCAGCTCCCCCGGGGTTGCTAATGAAAAACTGTTTTTT. Protein product: CASSSPGVANEKLFF.

J is TRBJ2-2 and V is TRBV20-1; TRBD2 agrees at 9 bases. The V gene end was trimmed by 0 bases and the J gene end by 6 bases; junction bases not matched to a gene: 8. CDR3 length equals 16 residues. CDR1 and CDR2 from the germline V gene are DFQATT and SNEGSKA (reference sequence). The CDR3 nucleotides read TGCAGTGCTAGAGATCCCGGGACTAGCATTCCCGGGGAGCTGTTTTTT. Its translation: CSARDPGTSIPGELFF.

This clonotype was seen many times. V gene TRBV7-3 combines with J gene TRBJ2-5, with D tentatively TRBD2 (6 bases). Germline values: CDR1 SGHTA, CDR2 FQGTGA. V was cut by 8 bases and J by 4 bases, with 20 bases left in between. CDR3 length: 15 amino acids. The DNA for the CDR3 is TGTGCCAGCGGTCCGGCCGGGAGTCCAGGAGAGACCCAGTACTTC. Amino acid sequence: CASGPAGSPGETQYF.

This clonotype came up many times. The rearrangement links TRBV28 to TRBJ2-7; the match to TRBD2 covers 7 bases. The CDR3 is 16 amino acids. CDR1 and CDR2 (germline): MDHEN, SYDVKM. The V gene end was trimmed by 8 bases and the J gene end by 4 bases; junction bases not matched to a gene: 17. The CDR3 coding sequence is TGTGCCAGCCTCAAAAGCGCGGGAGCGGGCTCGTACGAGCAGTACTTC. It is translated as CASLKSAGAGSYEQYF.

This chain connects TRBV14 to TRBJ2-3, with 7 nucleotides matching TRBD2. The CDR3 spans 17 residues. Per the germline V gene, CDR1 is SGHDN and CDR2 is FVKESK. V lost 0 bases and J lost 2; bases outside the gene matches: 8. The CDR3 protein is CASSQEALALTTDTQYF. CDR3 nucleotide sequence: TGTGCCAGCAGCCAAGAGGCACTAGCGCTTACCACAGATACGCAGTATTTT.

This clonotype has a count of ten or more. The rearrangement uses TRBV28 and TRBJ1-1, with TRBD1 matching 10 bases. With V trimmed by 7 bases and J by 3 bases, 5 bases remained unmatched. Germline CDR1 is MDHEN and CDR2 is SYDVKM. The CDR3 runs to 14 residues. The CDR3 here is CASTDRGWDTEAFF. The DNA for the CDR3 is TGTGCCAGCACGGACAGGGGGTGGGACACTGAAGCTTTCTTT.

The rearrangement links TRBV7-3 to TRBJ2-1; 7 nucleotides match TRBD2. Germline lookup yields CDR1 SGHTA and CDR2 FQGTGA. With 2 bases clipped from V and 6 bases from J, the junction kept 4 bases outside the gene matches. There are 14 residues in the CDR3. CDR3 sequence reads: CASSLGTTPNEQFF. The CDR3 DNA sequence: TGTGCCAGCAGCTTAGGGACTACCCCCAATGAGCAGTTCTTC. The variable domain in full, with the rest retrieved from reference TRBV7-3 and TRBJ2-1, is GAGVSQTPSNKVTEKGKYVELRCDPISGHTALYWYRQSLGQGPEFLIYFQGTGAADDSGLPNDRFFAVRPEGSVSTLKIQRTERGDSAVYLCASSLGTTPNEQFFGPGTRLTVL.

Notes on this clonotype: A much more abundant neighbour one base away suggests this may be a read error. The CDR3 nucleotides are TGCGCCAGCAGCTTGGTTCCTGGACAGGACGGTGGCTACACCTTC. Translation: CASSLVPGQDGGYTF. This chain uses TRBV5-1 with TRBJ1-2; 7 bases fit TRBD1. The CDR3 has 15 amino acids. V was clipped by 0 bases and J by 7 bases; unmatched bases: 9. Germline values: CDR1 SGHRS, CDR2 YFSETQ.

This clonotype occurred many times. For the CDR3, the DNA is TGTGCCAGCAGTCCGTGGACAGGGGGGGACAATGAGCAGTTCTTC. Amino acids: CASSPWTGGDNEQFF. This rearrangement joins TRBV12-3 or TRBV12-4 to TRBJ2-1; 10 bases line up with TRBD1. Germline trimming cut 5 bases from V and 5 bases from J; bases unmatched to any gene: 6. The CDR3 length is 15 residues.

This clonotype was observed a handful of times. V usage is TRBV14 and J usage is TRBJ2-1; 13 nucleotides agree with TRBD2. The CDR3 spans 16 residues. V dropped 1 base and J dropped 8; count of bases not matched to a gene: 5. From germline, CDR1 is SGHDN and CDR2 FVKESK. The CDR3 sequence: CASSQGTSGSVDEQFF. The CDR3 coding sequence is TGTGCCAGCAGCCAAGGGACTAGCGGGAGTGTCGATGAGCAGTTCTTC.

The chain's CDR3 is CASSYSSLSSAGKLFF. The CDR3 DNA reads as TGTGCCAGCAGTTACTCCTCTCTTTCTTCGGCCGGAAAACTGTTTTTT. The V gene is TRBV6-2 or TRBV6-3, the J gene TRBJ1-4, with D unclear. Per the germline V gene, CDR1 is MNHEY and CDR2 is SVGEGT. V lost 0 bases and J 10 bases, leaving 18 bases between the germline ends. The CDR3 consists of 16 residues.